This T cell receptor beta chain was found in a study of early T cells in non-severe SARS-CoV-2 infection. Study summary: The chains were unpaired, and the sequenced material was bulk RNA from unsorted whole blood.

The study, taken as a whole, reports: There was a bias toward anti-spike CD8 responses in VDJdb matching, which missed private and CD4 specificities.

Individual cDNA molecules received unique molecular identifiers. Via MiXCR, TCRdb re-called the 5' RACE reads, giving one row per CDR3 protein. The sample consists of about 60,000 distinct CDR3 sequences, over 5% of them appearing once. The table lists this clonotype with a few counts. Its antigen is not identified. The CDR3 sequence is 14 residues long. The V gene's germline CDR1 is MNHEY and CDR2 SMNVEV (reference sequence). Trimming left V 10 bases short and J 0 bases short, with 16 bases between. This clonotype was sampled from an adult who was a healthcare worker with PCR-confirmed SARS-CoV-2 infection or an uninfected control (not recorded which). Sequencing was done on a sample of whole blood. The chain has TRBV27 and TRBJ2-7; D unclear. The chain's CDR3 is CATYPLGSSYEQYF. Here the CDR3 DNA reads TGTGCCACCTACCCTCTGGGCAGCTCCTACGAGCAGTACTTC.